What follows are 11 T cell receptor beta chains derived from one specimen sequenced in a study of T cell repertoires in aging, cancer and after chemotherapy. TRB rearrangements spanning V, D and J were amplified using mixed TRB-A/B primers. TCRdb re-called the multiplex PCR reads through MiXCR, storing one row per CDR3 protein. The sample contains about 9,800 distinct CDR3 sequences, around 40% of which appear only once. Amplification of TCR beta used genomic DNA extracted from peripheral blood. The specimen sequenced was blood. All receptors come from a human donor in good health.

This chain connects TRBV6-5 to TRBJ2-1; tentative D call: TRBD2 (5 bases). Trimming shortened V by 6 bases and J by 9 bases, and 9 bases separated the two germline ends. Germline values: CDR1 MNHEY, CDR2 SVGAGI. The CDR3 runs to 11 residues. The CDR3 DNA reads TGTGCCAGCAGCCTAGCCACTGAGCAGTTCTTC. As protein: CASSLATEQFF.

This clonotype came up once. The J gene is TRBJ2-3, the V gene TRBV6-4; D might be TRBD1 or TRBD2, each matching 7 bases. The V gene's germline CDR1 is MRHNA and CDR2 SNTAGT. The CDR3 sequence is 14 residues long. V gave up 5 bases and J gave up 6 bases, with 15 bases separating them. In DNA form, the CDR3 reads TGTGCCAGCAGTTCAGGGGGGGAAGGGGATACGCAGTATTTT. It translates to CASSSGGEGDTQYF.

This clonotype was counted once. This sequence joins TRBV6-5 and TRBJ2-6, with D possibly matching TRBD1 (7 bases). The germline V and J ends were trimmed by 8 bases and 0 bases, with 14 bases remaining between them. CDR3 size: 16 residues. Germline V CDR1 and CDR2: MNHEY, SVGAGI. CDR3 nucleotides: TGTGCCAGCGGGCAGGGGGGCAACTCTGGGGCCAACGTCCTGACTTTC. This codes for CASGQGGNSGANVLTF.

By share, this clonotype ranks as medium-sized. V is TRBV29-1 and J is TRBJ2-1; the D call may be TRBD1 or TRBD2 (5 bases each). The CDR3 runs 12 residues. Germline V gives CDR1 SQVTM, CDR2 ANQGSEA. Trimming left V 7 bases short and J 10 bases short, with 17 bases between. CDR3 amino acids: CSDSRDGGEQFF. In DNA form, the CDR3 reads TGCAGCGACTCAAGGGACGGTGGAGAGCAGTTCTTC.

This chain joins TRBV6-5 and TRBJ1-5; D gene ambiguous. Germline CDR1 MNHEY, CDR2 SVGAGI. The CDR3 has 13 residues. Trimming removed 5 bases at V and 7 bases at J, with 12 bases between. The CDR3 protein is CASSEAAGQPQHF. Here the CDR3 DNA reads TGTGCCAGCAGTGAAGCTGCCGGGCAGCCCCAGCATTTT.

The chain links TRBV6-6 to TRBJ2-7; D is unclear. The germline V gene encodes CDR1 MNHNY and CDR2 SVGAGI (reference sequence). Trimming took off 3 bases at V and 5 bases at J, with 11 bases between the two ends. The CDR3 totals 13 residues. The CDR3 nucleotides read TGTGCCAGCAGTTATAATCCTGGCGACGAGCAGTACTTC. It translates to CASSYNPGDEQYF.

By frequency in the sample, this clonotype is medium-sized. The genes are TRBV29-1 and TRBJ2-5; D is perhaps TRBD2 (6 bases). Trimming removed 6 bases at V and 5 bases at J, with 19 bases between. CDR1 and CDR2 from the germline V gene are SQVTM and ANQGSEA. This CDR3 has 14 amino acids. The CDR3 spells CSVVHVGGEETQYF. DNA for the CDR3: TGCAGCGTGGTACACGTGGGGGGAGAGGAGACCCAGTACTTC. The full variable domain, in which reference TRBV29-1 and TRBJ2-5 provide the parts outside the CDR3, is SAVISQKPSRDICQRGTSLTIQCQVDSQVTMMFWYRQQPGQSLTLIATANQGSEATYESGFVIDKFPISRPNLTFSTLTVSNMSPEDSSIYLCSVVHVGGEETQYFGPGTRLLVL.

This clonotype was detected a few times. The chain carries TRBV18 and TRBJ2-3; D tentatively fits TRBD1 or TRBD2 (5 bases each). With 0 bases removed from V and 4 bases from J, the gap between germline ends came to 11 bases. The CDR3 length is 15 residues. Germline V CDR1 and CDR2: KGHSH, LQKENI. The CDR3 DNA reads TGTGCCAGCTCACCACCCACGGGGCGTCCAGATACGCAGTATTTT. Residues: CASSPPTGRPDTQYF.

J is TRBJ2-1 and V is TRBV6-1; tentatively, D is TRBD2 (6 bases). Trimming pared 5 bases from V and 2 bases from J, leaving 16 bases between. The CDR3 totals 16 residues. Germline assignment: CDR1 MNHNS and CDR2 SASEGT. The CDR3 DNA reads TGTGCCAGCAGTCTCCTCAGCGGGTTCGCCTACAATGAGCAGTTCTTC. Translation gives CASSLLSGFAYNEQFF.

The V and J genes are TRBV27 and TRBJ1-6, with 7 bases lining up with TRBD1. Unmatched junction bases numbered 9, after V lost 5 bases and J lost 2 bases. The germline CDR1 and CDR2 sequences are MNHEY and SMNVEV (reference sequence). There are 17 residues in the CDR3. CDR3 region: CASSPDRAEPYNSPLHF. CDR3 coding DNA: TGTGCCAGCAGTCCCGACAGGGCAGAACCCTATAATTCACCCCTCCACTTT.

The chain's CDR3 is CASSLGTGQATNEKLFF. For the CDR3, the DNA is TGTGCCAGCAGCTTAGGTACCGGACAGGCAACTAATGAAAAACTGTTTTTT. This chain links TRBV7-6 with TRBJ1-4; 7 bases fit TRBD1. V trimming: 1 base; J trimming: 0 bases; junction bases outside the gene matches: 5. Germline CDR1 is SGHVS and CDR2 is FNYEAQ. The CDR3 sequence is 17 residues long.